These 3 T cell receptor beta chains share one sample of origin, sequenced in a study of OX40 agonist ivuxolimab in advanced cancers. TCRdb's copy holds only in-frame clones and misses some; the assay was immunoSEQ multiplex PCR. Here the sample spans approximately 80,000 clones, 70% to 85% being singletons. This material consisted of CD4+ or CD8+ T cells sorted from blood, taken in a trial of the OX40 agonist ivuxolimab. The receptors here all came from an adult with an advanced solid tumor such as melanoma, head and neck, liver or kidney cancer.

This chain uses TRBV5-1 with TRBJ1-1; D is unresolved. Trimming took off 0 bases at V and 3 bases at J, with 6 bases between the two ends. The length of the CDR3 is 13 residues. In germline, CDR1 is SGHRS, CDR2 YFSETQ. CDR3: CASSLAEDTEAFF. CDR3 DNA sequence: TGCGCCAGCAGCTTGGCAGAGGACACTGAAGCTTTCTTT.

This chain joins TRBV10-1 and TRBJ1-4; unclear D gene. The CDR3 sequence is 14 residues long. Germline CDR1 and CDR2: WNHNN and SYGVQD (reference sequence). The V and J ends lost 4 bases and 8 bases respectively, with 14 bases between them. The CDR3 loop is CASSVGRMNEKLFF. CDR3 sequence (DNA): TGCGCCAGCAGTGTCGGACGTATGAACGAAAAACTGTTTTTT.

V and J are TRBV5-1 and TRBJ2-1; a weak D match, TRBD1 (7 bases). V gave up 10 bases and J gave up 0 bases, with 32 bases separating them. The CDR3 contains 20 residues. Germline V gene sequence: CDR1 SGHRS, CDR2 YFSETQ. Here the CDR3 reads CAGVMKTGYDRDSSYNEQFF. The CDR3 DNA is TGCGCCGGCGTGATGAAGACAGGGTACGACCGGGACTCCTCCTACAATGAGCAGTTCTTC.